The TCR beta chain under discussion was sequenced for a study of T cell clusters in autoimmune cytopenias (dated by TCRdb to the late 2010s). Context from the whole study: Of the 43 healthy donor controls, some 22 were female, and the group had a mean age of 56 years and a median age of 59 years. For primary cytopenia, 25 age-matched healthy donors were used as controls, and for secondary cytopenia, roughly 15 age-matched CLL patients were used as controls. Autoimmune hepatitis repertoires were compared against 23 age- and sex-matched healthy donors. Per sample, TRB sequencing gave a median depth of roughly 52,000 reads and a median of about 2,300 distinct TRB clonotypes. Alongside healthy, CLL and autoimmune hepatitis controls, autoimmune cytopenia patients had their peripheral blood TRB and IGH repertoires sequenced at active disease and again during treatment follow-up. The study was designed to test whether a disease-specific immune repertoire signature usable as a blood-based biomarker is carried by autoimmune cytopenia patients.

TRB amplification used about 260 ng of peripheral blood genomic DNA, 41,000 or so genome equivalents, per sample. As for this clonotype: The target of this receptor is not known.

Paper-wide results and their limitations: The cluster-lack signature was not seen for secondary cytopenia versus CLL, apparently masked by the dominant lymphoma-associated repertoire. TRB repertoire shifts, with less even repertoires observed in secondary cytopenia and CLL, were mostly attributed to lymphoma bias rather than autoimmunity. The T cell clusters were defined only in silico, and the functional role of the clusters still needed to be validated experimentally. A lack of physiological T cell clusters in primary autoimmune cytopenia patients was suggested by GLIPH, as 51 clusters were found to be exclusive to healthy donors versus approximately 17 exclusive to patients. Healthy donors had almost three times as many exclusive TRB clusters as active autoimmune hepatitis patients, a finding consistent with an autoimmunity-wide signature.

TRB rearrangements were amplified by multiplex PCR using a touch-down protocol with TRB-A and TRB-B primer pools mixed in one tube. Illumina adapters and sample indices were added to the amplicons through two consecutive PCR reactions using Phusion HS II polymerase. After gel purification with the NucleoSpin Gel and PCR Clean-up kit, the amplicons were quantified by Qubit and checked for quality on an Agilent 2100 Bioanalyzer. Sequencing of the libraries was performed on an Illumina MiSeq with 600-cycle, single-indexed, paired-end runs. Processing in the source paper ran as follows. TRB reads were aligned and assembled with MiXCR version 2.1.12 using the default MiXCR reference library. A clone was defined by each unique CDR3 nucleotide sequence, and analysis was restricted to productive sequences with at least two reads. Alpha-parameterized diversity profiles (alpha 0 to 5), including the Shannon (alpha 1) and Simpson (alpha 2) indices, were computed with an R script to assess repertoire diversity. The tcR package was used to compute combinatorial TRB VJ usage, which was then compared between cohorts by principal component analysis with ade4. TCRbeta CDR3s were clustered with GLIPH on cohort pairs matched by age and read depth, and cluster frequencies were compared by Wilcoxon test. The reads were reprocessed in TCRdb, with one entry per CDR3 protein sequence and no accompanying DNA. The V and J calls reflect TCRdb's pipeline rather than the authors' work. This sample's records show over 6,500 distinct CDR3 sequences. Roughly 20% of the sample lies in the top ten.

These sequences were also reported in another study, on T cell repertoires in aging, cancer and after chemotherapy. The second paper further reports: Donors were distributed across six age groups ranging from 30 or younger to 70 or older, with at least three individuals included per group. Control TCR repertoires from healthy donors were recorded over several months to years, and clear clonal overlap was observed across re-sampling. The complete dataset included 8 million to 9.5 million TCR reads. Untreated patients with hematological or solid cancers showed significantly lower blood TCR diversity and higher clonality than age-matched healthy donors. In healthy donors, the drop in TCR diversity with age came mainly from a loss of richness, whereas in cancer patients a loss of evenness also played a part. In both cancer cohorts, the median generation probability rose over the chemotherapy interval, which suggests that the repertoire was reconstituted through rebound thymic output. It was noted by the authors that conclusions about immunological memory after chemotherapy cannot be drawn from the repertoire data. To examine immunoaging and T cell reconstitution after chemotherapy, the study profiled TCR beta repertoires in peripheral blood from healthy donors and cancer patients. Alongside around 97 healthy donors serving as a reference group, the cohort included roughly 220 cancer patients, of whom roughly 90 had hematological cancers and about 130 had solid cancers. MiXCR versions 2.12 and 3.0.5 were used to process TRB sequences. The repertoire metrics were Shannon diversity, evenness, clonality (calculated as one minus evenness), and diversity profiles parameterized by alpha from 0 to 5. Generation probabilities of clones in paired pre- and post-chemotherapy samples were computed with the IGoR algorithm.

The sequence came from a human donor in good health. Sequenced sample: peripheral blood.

This receptor has the CDR3 CASAWDGADYEQYF. Recombination joined TRBV19 with TRBJ2-7; TCRdb reports TRBD1, a call that lacks DNA to check it against. CDR1 and CDR2, looked up from the germline V gene (reference sequence), are LNHDA and SQIVND. CDR3 length: 14 amino acids, cysteine to phenylalanine. No DNA has been recorded.